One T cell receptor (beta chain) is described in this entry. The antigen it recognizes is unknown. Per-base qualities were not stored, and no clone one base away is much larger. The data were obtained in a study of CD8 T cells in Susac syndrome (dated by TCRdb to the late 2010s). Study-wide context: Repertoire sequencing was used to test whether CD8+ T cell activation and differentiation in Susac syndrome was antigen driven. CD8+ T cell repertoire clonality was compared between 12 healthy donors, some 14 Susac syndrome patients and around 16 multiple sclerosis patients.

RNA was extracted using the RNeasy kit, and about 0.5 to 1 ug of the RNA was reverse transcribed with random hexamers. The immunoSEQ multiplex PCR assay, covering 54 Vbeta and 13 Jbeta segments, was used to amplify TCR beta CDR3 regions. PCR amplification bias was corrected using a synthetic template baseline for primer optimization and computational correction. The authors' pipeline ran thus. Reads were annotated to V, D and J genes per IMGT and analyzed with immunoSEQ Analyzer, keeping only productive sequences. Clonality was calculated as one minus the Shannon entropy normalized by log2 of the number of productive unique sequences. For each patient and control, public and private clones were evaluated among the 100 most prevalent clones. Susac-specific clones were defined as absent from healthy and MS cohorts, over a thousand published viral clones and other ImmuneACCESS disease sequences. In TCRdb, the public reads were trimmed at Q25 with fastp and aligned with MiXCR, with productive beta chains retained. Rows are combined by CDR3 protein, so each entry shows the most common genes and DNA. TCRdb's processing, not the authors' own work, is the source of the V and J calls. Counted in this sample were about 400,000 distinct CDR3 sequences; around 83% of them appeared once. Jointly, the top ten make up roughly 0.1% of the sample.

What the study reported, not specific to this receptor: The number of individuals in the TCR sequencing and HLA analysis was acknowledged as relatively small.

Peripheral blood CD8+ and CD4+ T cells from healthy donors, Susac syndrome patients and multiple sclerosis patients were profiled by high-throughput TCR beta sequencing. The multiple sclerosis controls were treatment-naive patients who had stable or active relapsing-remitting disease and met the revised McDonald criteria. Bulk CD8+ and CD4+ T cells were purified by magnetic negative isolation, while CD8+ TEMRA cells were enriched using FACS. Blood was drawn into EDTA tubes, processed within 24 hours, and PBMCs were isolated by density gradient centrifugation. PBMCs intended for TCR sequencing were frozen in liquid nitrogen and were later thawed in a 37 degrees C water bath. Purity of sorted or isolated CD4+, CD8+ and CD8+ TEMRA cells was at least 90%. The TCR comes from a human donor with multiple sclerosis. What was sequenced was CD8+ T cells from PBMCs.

The CDR3 region: CASSQELFSKEAFF. The nucleotide sequence reads TGCGCCAGCAGCCAAGAATTGTTTAGTAAAGAAGCTTTCTTT. The rearranged segments are TRBV4-1 and TRBJ1-1; the D gene is unclear. The CDR1 and CDR2 encoded by the germline V gene are MGHRA and YSYEKL. A distance of 13 bases separates the germline ends of V and J, which lose 0 bases and 8 bases respectively. The CDR3 sequence holds 14 residues, the cysteine and phenylalanine included. The CDR3 DNA has 42 bases and is translated from base 1.